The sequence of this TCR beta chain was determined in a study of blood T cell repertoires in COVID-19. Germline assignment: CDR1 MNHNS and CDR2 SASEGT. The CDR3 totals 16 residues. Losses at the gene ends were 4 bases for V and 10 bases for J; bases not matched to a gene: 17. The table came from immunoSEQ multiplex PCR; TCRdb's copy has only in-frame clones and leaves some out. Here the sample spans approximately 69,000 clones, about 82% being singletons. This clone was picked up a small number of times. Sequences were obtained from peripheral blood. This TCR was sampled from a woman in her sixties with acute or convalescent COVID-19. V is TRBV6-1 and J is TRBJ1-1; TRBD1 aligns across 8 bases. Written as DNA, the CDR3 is TGTGCCAGCAGTGTCGGGATCGGACAGGGAACTGTTGGAGCTTTCTTT. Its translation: CASSVGIGQGTVGAFF.